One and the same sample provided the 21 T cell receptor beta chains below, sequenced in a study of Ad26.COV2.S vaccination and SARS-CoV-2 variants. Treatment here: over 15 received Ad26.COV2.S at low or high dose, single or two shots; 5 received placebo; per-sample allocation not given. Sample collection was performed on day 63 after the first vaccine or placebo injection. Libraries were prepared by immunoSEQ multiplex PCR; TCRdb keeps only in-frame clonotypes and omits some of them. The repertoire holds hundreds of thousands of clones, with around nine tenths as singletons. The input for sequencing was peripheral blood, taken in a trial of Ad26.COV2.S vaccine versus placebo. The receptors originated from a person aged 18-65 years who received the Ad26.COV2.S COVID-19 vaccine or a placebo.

CDR3 in amino acids: CASSHLDLFLTDTQYF. CDR3 sequence (DNA): TGTGCCAGCAGCCACCTCGACCTATTCCTCACAGATACGCAGTATTTT. The chain is built from TRBV11-2 and TRBJ2-3; D is unclear. This CDR3 region has 16 residues. V was trimmed by 5 bases and J by 2 bases, leaving 17 bases between them. Germline assignment: CDR1 SGHAT and CDR2 FQNNGV.

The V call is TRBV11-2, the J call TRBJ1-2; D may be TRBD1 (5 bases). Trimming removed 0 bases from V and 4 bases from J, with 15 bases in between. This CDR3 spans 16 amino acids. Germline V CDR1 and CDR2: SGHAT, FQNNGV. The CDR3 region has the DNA TGTGCCAGCAGCTTAGATGGGGGGAACCCACTCTATGGCTACACCTTC. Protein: CASSLDGGNPLYGYTF.

The DNA for the CDR3 is TGCGCCAGCAGCCACCGGACAGGGATGGACGAGCAGTACTTC. Protein product: CASSHRTGMDEQYF. The chain employs TRBV4-3 and TRBJ2-7; 8 bases are shared with TRBD1. This CDR3 is built from 14 residues. V lost 3 bases to trimming and J lost 5 bases; unmatched junction nucleotides: 6. CDR1 is LGHNA, CDR2 YSLEER, per germline.

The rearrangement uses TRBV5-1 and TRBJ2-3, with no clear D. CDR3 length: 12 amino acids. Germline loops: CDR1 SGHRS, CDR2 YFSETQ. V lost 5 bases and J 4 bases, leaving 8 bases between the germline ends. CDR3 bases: TGCGCCAGCAGGGATAGTGCAGATACGCAGTATTTT. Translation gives CASRDSADTQYF.

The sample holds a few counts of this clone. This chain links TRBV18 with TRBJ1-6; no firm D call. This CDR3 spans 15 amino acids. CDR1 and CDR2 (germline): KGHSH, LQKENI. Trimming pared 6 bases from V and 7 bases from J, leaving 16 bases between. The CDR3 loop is CASSLGRAENSPLHF. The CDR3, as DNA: TGTGCCAGCTCCTTGGGGAGGGCGGAAAATTCACCCCTCCACTTT.

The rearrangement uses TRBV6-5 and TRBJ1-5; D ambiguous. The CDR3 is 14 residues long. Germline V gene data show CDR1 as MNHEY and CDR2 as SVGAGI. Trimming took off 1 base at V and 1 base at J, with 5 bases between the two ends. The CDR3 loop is CASSYYPSNQPQHF. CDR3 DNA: TGTGCCAGCAGTTACTACCCCAGCAATCAGCCCCAGCATTTT.

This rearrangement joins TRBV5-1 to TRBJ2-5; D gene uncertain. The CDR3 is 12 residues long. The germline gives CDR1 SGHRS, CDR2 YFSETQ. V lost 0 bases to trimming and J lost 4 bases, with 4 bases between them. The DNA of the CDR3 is TGCGCCAGCAGCTTGGCCGCAGAGACCCAGTACTTC. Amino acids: CASSLAAETQYF.

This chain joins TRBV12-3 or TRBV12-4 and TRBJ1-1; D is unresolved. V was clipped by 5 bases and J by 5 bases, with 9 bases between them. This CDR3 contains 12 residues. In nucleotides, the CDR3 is TGTGCCAGCAGTCTTGGGTGGACTGAAGCTTTCTTT. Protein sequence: CASSLGWTEAFF.

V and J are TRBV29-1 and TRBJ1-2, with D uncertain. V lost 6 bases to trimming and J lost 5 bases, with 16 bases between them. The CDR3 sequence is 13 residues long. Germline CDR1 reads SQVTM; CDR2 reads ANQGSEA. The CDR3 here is CSVDTRPTYGYTF. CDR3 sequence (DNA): TGCAGCGTCGATACCCGGCCGACTTATGGCTACACCTTC.

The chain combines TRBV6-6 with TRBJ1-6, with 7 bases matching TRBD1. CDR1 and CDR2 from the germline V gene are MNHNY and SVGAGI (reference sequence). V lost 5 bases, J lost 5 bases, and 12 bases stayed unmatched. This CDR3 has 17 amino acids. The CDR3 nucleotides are TGTGCCAGCAGTCCGGACGAGTTTGGGACAGATAATTCACCCCTCCACTTT. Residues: CASSPDEFGTDNSPLHF.

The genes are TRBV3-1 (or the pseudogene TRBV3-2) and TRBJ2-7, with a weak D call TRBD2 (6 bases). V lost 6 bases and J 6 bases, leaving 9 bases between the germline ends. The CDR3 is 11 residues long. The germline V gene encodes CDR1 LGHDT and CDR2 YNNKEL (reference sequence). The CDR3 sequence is CASRFGGEQYF. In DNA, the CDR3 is TGTGCCAGCAGGTTCGGGGGCGAGCAGTACTTC.

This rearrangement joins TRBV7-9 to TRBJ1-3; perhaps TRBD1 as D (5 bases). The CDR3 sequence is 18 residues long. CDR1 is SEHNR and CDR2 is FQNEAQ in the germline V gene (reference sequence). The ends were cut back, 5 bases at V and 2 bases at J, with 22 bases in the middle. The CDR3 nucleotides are TGTGCCAGCAGCCCCCACTTGGGTCGGGACCCACCTGGAAACACCATATATTTT. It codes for CASSPHLGRDPPGNTIYF.

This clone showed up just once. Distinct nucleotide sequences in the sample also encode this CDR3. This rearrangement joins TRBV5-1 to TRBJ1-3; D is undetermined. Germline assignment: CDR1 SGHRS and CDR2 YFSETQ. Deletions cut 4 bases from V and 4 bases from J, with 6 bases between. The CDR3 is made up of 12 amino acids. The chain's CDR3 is CASSPDGNTIYF. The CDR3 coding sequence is TGCGCCAGCAGCCCAGACGGAAACACCATATATTTT.

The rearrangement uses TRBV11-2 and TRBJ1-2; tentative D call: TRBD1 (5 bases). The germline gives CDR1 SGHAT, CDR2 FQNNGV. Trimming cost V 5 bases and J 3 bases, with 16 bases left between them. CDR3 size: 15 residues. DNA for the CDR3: TGTGCCAGCAGCCCTCGTTGGGGGGGGGACTATGGCTACACCTTC. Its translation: CASSPRWGGDYGYTF. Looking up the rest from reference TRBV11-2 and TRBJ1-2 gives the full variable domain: EAGVAQSPRYKIIEKRQSVAFWCNPISGHATLYWYQQILGQGPKLLIQFQNNGVVDDSQLPKDRFSAERLKGVDSTLKIQPAKLEDSAVYLCASSPRWGGDYGYTFGSGTRLTVV.

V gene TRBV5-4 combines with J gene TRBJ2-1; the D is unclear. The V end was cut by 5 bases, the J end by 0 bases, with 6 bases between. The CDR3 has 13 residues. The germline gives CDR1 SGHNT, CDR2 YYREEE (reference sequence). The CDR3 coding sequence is TGTGCCAGCAGATCGGACTCCTACAATGAGCAGTTCTTC. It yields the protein CASRSDSYNEQFF.

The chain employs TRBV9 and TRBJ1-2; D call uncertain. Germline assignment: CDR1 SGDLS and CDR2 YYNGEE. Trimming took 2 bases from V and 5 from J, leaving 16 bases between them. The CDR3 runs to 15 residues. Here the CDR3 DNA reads TGTGCCAGCAGCGTCGGCGGGTCCCCTGAATATGGCTACACCTTC. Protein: CASSVGGSPEYGYTF.

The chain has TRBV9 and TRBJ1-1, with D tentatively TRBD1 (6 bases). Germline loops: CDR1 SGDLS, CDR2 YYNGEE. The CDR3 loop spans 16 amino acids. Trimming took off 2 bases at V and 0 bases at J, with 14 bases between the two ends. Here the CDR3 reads CASSVRQDPMNTEAFF. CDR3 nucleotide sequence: TGTGCCAGCAGCGTCCGACAGGACCCAATGAACACTGAAGCTTTCTTT.

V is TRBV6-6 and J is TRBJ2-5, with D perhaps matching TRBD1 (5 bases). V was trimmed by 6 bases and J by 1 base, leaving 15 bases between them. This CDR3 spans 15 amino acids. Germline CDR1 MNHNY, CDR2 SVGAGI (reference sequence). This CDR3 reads CASSSPGTGQETQYF. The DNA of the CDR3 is TGTGCCAGCAGCTCTCCGGGCACAGGCCAAGAGACCCAGTACTTC.

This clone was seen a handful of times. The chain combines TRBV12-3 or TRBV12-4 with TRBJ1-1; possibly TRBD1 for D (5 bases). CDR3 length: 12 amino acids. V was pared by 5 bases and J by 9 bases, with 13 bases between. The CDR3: CASSRPEGQAFF. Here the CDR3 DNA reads TGTGCCAGCAGTCGACCGGAGGGGCAAGCTTTCTTT.

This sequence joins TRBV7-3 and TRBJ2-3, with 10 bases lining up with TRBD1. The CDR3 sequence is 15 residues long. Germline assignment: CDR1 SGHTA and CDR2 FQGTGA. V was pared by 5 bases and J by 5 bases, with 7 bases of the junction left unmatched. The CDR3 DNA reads TGTGCCAGCAGCCCCTGGGGGACAGGGGAAGATACGCAGTATTTT. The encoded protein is CASSPWGTGEDTQYF. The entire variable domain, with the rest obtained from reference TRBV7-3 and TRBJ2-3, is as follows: GAGVSQTPSNKVTEKGKYVELRCDPISGHTALYWYRQSLGQGPEFLIYFQGTGAADDSGLPNDRFFAVRPEGSVSTLKIQRTERGDSAVYLCASSPWGTGEDTQYFGPGTRLTVL.

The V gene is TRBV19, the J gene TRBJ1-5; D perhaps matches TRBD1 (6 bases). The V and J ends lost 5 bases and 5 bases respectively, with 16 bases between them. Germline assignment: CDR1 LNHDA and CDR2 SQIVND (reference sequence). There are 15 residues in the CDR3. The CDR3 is CASSLGQLLDQPQHF. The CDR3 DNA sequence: TGTGCCAGTAGTCTAGGACAGCTCCTTGATCAGCCCCAGCATTTT. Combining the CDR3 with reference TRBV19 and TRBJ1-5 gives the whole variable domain DGGITQSPKYLFRKEGQNVTLSCEQNLNHDAMYWYRQDPGQGLRLIYYSQIVNDFQKGDIAEGYSVSREKKESFPLTVTSAQKNPTAFYLCASSLGQLLDQPQHFGDGTRLSIL.